Included here is one TCR beta chain sequence, with context. The antigen it recognizes is unknown. Base-call qualities are not available, and no considerably larger clone is one nucleotide away. The sample originates from a study of blood T cells in healthy people across ages (dated by TCRdb to the mid-2010s). Regarding the complete study: Template switching captured roughly one uniquely barcoded TCR beta cDNA molecule per two T cells in model experiments. Age-related changes in TCR beta repertoire diversity were measured in the study by deep sequencing normalized with unique cDNA molecular identifiers. To avoid experimental bias, donors of different ages were randomly spread across the sequencing lanes. Two additional independent replicas of 1 million unique cDNA reads from the same blood draw were analyzed for two donors (one aged 18 to 30 and one aged 80 or older). Donors were grouped into four age groups: young (average approximately 15 years), middle-aged (roughly 37), aged (about 60) and long-lived (approximately 81). Beyond this particular receptor, the publication reports: Total diversity estimates from one million sequenced T cells were considered lower bounds and underestimates. Because donor CMV infection status was unknown, age-related changes in expanded clonotypes were potentially confounded. As age increased, observed TCR beta diversity per million T cells dropped in a roughly linear way, and a significant reduction was already evident by age about 36. Conclusive comparison of naive and antigen-experienced compartments was prevented by the profiling of bulk unsorted PBMCs. Compared with the aged group, the long-lived group had more naive CD4+ T cells, fewer expanded clones and increased TCR diversity, suggesting age selection. There was a strong correlation between observed TCR beta diversity and the percentage of naive T cells measured by flow cytometry.

The roughly 39 donors, aged roughly 6 to 95 years, were systemically healthy Caucasian individuals from Russia. Approximately 9.3 milliliters of peripheral blood were collected from each donor into EDTA-treated Vacutainer tubes. PBMCs were isolated by Ficoll-Paque density-gradient centrifugation, with at least 6 million obtained per sample. Total RNA, at least 5 micrograms per sample, was extracted from PBMCs with Trizol reagent. Naive CD45RAhigh/CD27high T cell percentages were measured by flow cytometry on a PBMC aliquot from every donor. Libraries were built with 5' RACE. The sequencing machine was an Illumina HiSeq 2500. A second PCR of about 7 to 12 cycles was performed with a sample-barcoded 5' primer and a J-beta primer mix. Each TCR beta cDNA molecule received a unique molecular identifier from a template-switch 5' adaptor carrying 12 random nucleotides. Each sample yielded at least 2.5 million CDR3-containing paired-end reads. All of the RNA was converted into first-strand cDNA using the Mint cDNA synthesis kit, with a TRBC-specific oligonucleotide serving as the primer. After uracil-DNA glycosylase treatment, a first 18-cycle PCR used universal primers M1SS and BC2_uni_R on all cDNA. The study's own analysis went as follows. For normalization, 1 million high-quality reads, each with a distinct molecular identifier, were randomly selected from each sample. Reads sharing molecular identifiers were discarded rather than binned into consensus sequences. MiTCR, run with a Q25 quality threshold and the strictest error-elimination algorithm, handled CDR3 identification, clonotype clustering and error correction. Lower-bound total TCR beta diversity was estimated with a nonparametric unseen species model using Euler transformation. The raw public data were reprocessed by TCRdb itself: fastp quality trimming at Q25, MiXCR clonotype calling, in-frame beta chains only. Rows matching on CDR3 protein sequence are summarized as one entry with the most common DNA and genes. The V and J calls come from TCRdb's annotation, not from the publication. Counted in this sample were nearly 1 million distinct CDR3 sequences; 45% to 60% of them appeared once. Clones ranked in the top ten supply over 20% of the sample.

The source material was blood. The sequence derives from a woman aged 55-69 years in good health.

At the DNA level, the sequence is TGTGCCAGCAGCCCGCAGACAGGGGGGGGAGAGACCCAGTACTTC. This is translated as CASSPQTGGGETQYF. This chain is built from TRBV7-8 and TRBJ2-5, with 9 middle bases fitting TRBD1. Trimmed from V: 5 bases; trimmed from J: 4 bases; junction bases lacking a gene match: 8. Sequences SGHVS (CDR1) and FQNEAQ (CDR2) are obtained from the germline V gene. Taken from cysteine to phenylalanine, the CDR3 has 15 residues. Here the CDR3 DNA is all that survives: 45 bases in frame from base 1. Reference TRBV7-8 and TRBJ2-5 genes cover what lies past the CDR3, so the full variable domain is GAGVSQSPRYKVAKRGQDVALRCDPISGHVSLFWYQQALGQGPEFLTYFQNEAQLDKSGLPSDRFFAERPEGSVSTLKIQRTQQEDSAVYLCASSPQTGGGETQYFGPGTRLLVL.